This T cell receptor beta chain was sequenced for a study of human T cells and chemical hapten exposure. Time point noted: patch test 3, about 24 weeks after DPC sensitization. Treatment noted: therapeutic diphenylcyclopropenone sensitization with weekly scalp DPC. V shed 11 bases and J 3 bases; nucleotides not matched to a gene: 4. There are 13 residues in the CDR3. One entry per CDR3 protein, called by TCRdb with MiXCR from the RACE reads. The sample has approximately 97,000 distinct CDR3 sequences; about 28% are singletons. This receptor was taken from a man aged 35 to 55 with alopecia areata. Some clones in this sample may be carry-over from other donors' samples. V gene TRBV12-3 or TRBV12-4 combines with J gene TRBJ2-2; TRBD2 matches 9 bases. The input for sequencing was whole blood, taken in connection with sensitization to the hapten diphenylcyclopropenone (DPC). CDR3 protein: CASTSGYTGELFF. CDR3 coding DNA: TGTGCCTCGACTAGCGGCTACACCGGGGAGCTGTTTTTT.